Listed here is a single T cell receptor (beta chain). Its antigen remains unidentified. The CDR3 contains 16 residues. With V trimmed by 5 bases and J by 5 bases, 9 bases remained unmatched. TCRdb keeps only in-frame clones here, not all; method: immunoSEQ multiplex PCR. The sample yields over 200,000 clones, over 80% seen once. The record originates from a study of cytomegalovirus exposure and HLA in healthy donors. Study results and limitations: The majority of TCR sequences were rare, yet some public TCRs appeared in many donors.

The sequence came from a young woman in good health and CMV-seropositive. The specimen sequenced was PBMCs. V and J are TRBV5-3 and TRBJ2-1, with 11 bases fitting TRBD2. TRBV5-3 is designated an ORF whose function remains uncertain. CDR3 loop: CARSLDGLAGHNEQFF. CDR3 nucleotides: TGTGCCAGAAGTCTCGACGGACTAGCGGGCCACAATGAGCAGTTCTTC.